The 19 T cell receptor beta chains given below trace back to one sample, sequenced in a study of shared clonotypes between healthy human individuals. TCRdb's table, derived via immunoSEQ multiplex PCR, lists solely in-frame clones and lacks some. This repertoire shows a few million clones, approximately 95% found once; its top ten account for 0.39%. Sequencing input: naive CD4+ T cells from PBMCs. Described subset: CD45RA+ positively selected. Receptor source: a man between 18 and 35 years old in good health. Some clones in this sample may be carry-over from other donors' samples.

The V call is TRBV2, the J call TRBJ2-7; D call uncertain. Trimming removed 5 bases at V and 3 bases at J, with 17 bases between. Per the germline V gene, CDR1 is SNHLY and CDR2 is FYNNEI. This CDR3 has 15 residues. The CDR3 DNA reads as TGTGCCAGCAGTTTAATTTTGGGGTCTCTCTACGAGCAGTACTTC. Encoded protein: CASSLILGSLYEQYF.

The V and J genes are TRBV27 and TRBJ2-2, with 7 bases aligning to TRBD1. This CDR3 contains 15 residues. Losses at the gene ends were 2 bases for V and 3 bases for J; bases not matched to a gene: 3. The germline gives CDR1 MNHEY, CDR2 SMNVEV (reference sequence). In DNA, the CDR3 is TGTGCCAGCAGTTTAAGGGGGCCCTACACCGGGGAGCTGTTTTTT. Translating it yields CASSLRGPYTGELFF.

J is TRBJ2-1 and V is TRBV4-1; 13 positions match TRBD2. Germline-derived CDR1 and CDR2 are MGHRA and YSYEKL. V lost 2 bases, J lost 0 bases, and 10 bases stayed unmatched. There are 20 residues in the CDR3. The CDR3 DNA follows: TGCGCCAGCAGCCAACCTTTGACTAGCGGGAGGCCCCGCTCCTACAATGAGCAGTTCTTC. Residues: CASSQPLTSGRPRSYNEQFF.

V and J are TRBV19 and TRBJ1-5, with D possibly being TRBD1 (5 bases). CDR1 is LNHDA, CDR2 SQIVND, per germline (reference sequence). This CDR3 comprises 17 residues. Trimming took 6 bases from V and 3 from J, leaving 21 bases between them. The CDR3, as DNA: TGTGCCAGTAGCAACCGACACAGAATCAGGGCCAATCAGCCCCAGCATTTT. It codes for CASSNRHRIRANQPQHF.

This clone was observed once. The chain carries TRBV28 and TRBJ2-7; possibly TRBD1 or TRBD2 for D (6 bases each). The V gene's germline CDR1 is MDHEN and CDR2 SYDVKM. This CDR3 contains 14 residues. Trimming pared 5 bases from V and 3 bases from J, leaving 14 bases between. The CDR3 protein is CASSRPGALYEQYF. In DNA, the CDR3 is TGTGCCAGCAGTCGACCGGGGGCCCTCTACGAGCAGTACTTC.

V gene TRBV29-1 combines with J gene TRBJ2-3; 9 nucleotides line up with TRBD2. The CDR3 has 15 amino acids. Germline V gene sequence: CDR1 SQVTM, CDR2 ANQGSEA. V shed 3 bases, J shed 2 bases, and the junction held 6 bases outside the gene matches. CDR3 in amino acids: CSVDAPSGTTDTQYF. The CDR3 DNA reads TGCAGCGTTGATGCTCCTAGCGGGACCACAGATACGCAGTATTTT.

The rearrangement joins TRBV6-6 to TRBJ2-4; 10 positions match TRBD2. CDR1 and CDR2 (germline): MNHNY, SVGAGI (reference sequence). Losses at the gene ends were 2 bases for V and 3 bases for J; bases not matched to a gene: 4. This CDR3 is built from 16 residues. The CDR3 nucleotides are TGTGCCAGCAGTTACCCCGGACTAGCGGACAAAAACATTCAGTACTTC. Residues: CASSYPGLADKNIQYF.

J is TRBJ2-1 and V is TRBV27, with 8 nucleotides matching TRBD2. CDR1 MNHEY and CDR2 SMNVEV come from the germline V gene (reference sequence). The junction had 6 bases not matched to a gene; V was cut back by 4 bases and J by 4 bases. The CDR3 extends over 15 amino acids. This CDR3 is CASSSGLARYNEQFF. The CDR3 DNA reads TGTGCCAGCAGTTCCGGACTAGCCCGATACAATGAGCAGTTCTTC.

This chain connects TRBV2 to TRBJ2-3, with D unresolved. Germline CDR1 and CDR2: SNHLY and FYNNEI. V was cut by 4 bases and J by 5 bases, with 10 bases left in between. The CDR3 sequence is 13 residues long. The CDR3 DNA sequence: TGTGCCAGCAGTGGCGACTCCGGAGATACGCAGTATTTT. This sequence encodes CASSGDSGDTQYF.

The V call is TRBV25-1, the J call TRBJ1-2, with TRBD1 as a possible D gene (6 bases). V lost 4 bases, J lost 8 bases, and 14 bases lay in between. Germline assignment: CDR1 MGHDK and CDR2 SYGVNS. This CDR3 comprises 13 residues. CDR3 loop: CASSGQGSRGYTF. DNA for the CDR3: TGTGCCAGCAGTGGGCAGGGGTCGCGCGGCTACACCTTC.

This chain uses TRBV2 with TRBJ2-7; 9 nucleotides align to TRBD1. Germline CDR1 is SNHLY and CDR2 is FYNNEI. The CDR3 spans 13 residues. Trimming removed 11 bases from V and 4 bases from J; junction bases left unmatched: 9. As DNA, the CDR3 is TGTGCCGGGGGGGACAGGGACAGGTACGAGCAGTACTTC. Translation: CAGGDRDRYEQYF.

CDR3 loop: CASSQVGGSNEKLFF. CDR3 nucleotides: TGCGCCAGCAGCCAAGTTGGGGGATCGAATGAAAAACTGTTTTTT. V is TRBV4-1 and J is TRBJ1-4, with D perhaps TRBD1 (5 bases). The V end was cut by 1 base, the J end by 5 bases, with 11 bases between. Germline CDR1 reads MGHRA; CDR2 reads YSYEKL. CDR3 size: 15 residues.

The genes are TRBV10-3 and TRBJ2-5; D may be TRBD2 (6 bases). CDR1 and CDR2 (germline): ENHRY, SYGVKD. V lost 9 bases, J lost 2 bases, and 16 bases lay in between. This CDR3 has 14 residues. The CDR3 here is CAMSGTPSQETQYF. The DNA for the CDR3 is TGTGCCATGTCCGGGACTCCCTCGCAAGAGACCCAGTACTTC.

The gene calls are TRBV28 and TRBJ2-6; D is perhaps TRBD2 (5 bases). Per germline, CDR1 MDHEN and CDR2 SYDVKM. The CDR3 is 15 residues long. The ends were cut back, 5 bases at V and 3 bases at J, with 11 bases in the middle. The CDR3 DNA is TGTGCCAGCAGTCGGCCGGGGAGTGGGGCCAACGTCCTGACTTTC. This codes for CASSRPGSGANVLTF.

This clone was observed a single time. This rearrangement joins TRBV28 to TRBJ1-1; weak D call: TRBD1 (5 bases). CDR3 length equals 15 residues. V dropped 4 bases and J dropped 0 bases, with 12 bases sitting between them. Germline V gene data show CDR1 as MDHEN and CDR2 as SYDVKM. This chain's CDR3 is CASSWIDSMNTEAFF. DNA of the CDR3: TGTGCCAGCAGTTGGATCGACAGCATGAACACTGAAGCTTTCTTT.

The chain has TRBV5-1 and TRBJ2-1; 9 bases fit TRBD1. Per the germline V gene, CDR1 is SGHRS and CDR2 is YFSETQ. The CDR3 is 15 residues long. The junction had 3 bases not matched to a gene; V was cut back by 4 bases and J by 1 base. CDR3 nucleotide sequence: TGCGCCAGCAGCGAACAGGGGGCGTCCTACAATGAGCAGTTCTTC. Translated, it gives CASSEQGASYNEQFF.

In its sample, this clone was seen once. This chain joins TRBV5-1 and TRBJ2-5, with a weak D call TRBD2 (5 bases). Germline CDR1 is SGHRS and CDR2 is YFSETQ. The CDR3 has 14 amino acids. V shed 6 bases and J shed 5 bases, with 17 bases lying between them. For the CDR3, the DNA is TGCGCCAGCAATACGGGCGGGCCGGGGGAGACCCAGTACTTC. Translation: CASNTGGPGETQYF.

The V call is TRBV7-9, the J call TRBJ2-1; 16 bases are shared with TRBD2. CDR1 is SEHNR, CDR2 FQNEAQ, per germline (reference sequence). The V gene end was trimmed by 5 bases and the J gene end by 8 bases; junction bases not matched to a gene: 6. This CDR3 has 16 residues. The CDR3 protein is CASSRGTSGRGDEQFF. The CDR3 nucleotides read TGTGCCAGCAGCCGCGGGACTAGCGGGAGGGGGGATGAGCAGTTCTTC.

The chain carries TRBV7-2 and TRBJ2-1; the match to TRBD2 covers 9 bases. In germline, CDR1 is SGHTA, CDR2 FQGNSA. The CDR3 length is 13 residues. With V trimmed by 1 base and J by 14 bases, 6 bases remained unmatched. CDR3 nucleotides: TGTGCCAGCAGCTTAGTTCTAGCGGGAAGTGAGTTCTTC. Protein sequence: CASSLVLAGSEFF.